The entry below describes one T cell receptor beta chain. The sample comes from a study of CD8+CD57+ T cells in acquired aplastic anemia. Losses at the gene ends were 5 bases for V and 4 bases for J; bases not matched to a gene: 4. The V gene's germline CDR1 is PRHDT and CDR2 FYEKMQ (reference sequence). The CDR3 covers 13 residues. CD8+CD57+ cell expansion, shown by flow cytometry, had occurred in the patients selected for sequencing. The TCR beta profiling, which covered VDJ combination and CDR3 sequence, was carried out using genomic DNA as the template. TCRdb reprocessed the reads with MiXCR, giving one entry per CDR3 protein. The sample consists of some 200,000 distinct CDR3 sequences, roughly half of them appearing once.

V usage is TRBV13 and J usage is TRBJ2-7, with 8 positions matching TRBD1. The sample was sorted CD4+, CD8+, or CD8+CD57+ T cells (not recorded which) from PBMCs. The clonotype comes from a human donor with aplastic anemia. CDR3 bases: TGTGCCAGCAGCCGGAGACAGGGGTACGAGCAGTACTTC. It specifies CASSRRQGYEQYF.